The 2 T cell receptor beta chains given below trace back to one sample, sequenced in a study of cytomegalovirus exposure and HLA in healthy donors (dated by TCRdb to 2016 to 2017). Libraries were constructed by the immunoSEQ multiplex PCR assay. For the multiplex PCR, a mixture combining 60 forward primers for TCR Vbeta segments and 13 reverse primers for TCR Jbeta segments was used. TCRdb holds this immuneACCESS table with in-frame rearrangements only. Some clones are missing; in checked studies, unresolved V genes explain under half, and the rest has no known cause. The sample table lists under 250,000 clones, 76% of them with a count of one. The ten most abundant clones make up approximately 0.63% of the sample. The sample comprised PBMCs. The receptors were gathered from a man aged 18-30 years in good health and CMV-seronegative.

On this clone: This is likely a read error, given that the CDR3 carries no conserved phenylalanine or tryptophan at its end. The V and J genes are TRBV6-5 and TRBJ1-2; D is unclear. Germline V gives CDR1 MNHEY, CDR2 SVGAGI. CDR3 size: 14 residues. The V end lost 0 bases, the J end lost 2 bases, and 7 bases lay between the germline ends. The CDR3 DNA sequence: TGTGCCAGCAGTTACTCGACGGGGAACTATGGCTACACCCTC. Translation: CASSYSTGNYGYTL.

Only a few counts were recorded for this clone. CDR3 DNA: TGTGCCAGCAGTGGGCCTCCCCGGGAGGGAGGGAGCTCCTACAATGAGCAGTTCTTC. This translates into CASSGPPREGGSSYNEQFF. The gene calls are TRBV6-1 and TRBJ2-1, with TRBD2 matching 8 bases. J gave up 0 bases and V 4 bases, and 14 bases lay outside the gene matches. Per germline, CDR1 MNHNS and CDR2 SASEGT. The CDR3 is 19 amino acids.